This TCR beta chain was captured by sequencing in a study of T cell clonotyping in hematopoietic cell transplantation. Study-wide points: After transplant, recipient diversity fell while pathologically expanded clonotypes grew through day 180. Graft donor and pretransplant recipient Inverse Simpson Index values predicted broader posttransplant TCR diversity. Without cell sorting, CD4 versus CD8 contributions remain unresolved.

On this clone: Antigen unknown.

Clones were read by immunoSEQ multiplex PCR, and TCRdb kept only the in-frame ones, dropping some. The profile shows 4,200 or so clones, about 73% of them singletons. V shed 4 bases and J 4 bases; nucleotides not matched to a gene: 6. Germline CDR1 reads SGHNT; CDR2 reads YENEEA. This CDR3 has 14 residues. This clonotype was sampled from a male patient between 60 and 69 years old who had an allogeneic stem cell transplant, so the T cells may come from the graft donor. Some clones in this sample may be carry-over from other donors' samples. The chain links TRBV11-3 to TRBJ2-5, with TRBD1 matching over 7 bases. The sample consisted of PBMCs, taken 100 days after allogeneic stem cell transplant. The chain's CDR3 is CASSSTTGRETQYF. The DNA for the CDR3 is TGTGCCAGCAGCTCGACGACAGGGCGAGAGACCCAGTACTTC. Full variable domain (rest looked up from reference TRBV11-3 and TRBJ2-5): EAGVVQSPRYKIIEKKQPVAFWCNPISGHNTLYWYLQNLGQGPELLIRYENEEAVDDSQLPKDRFSAERLKGVDSTLKIQPAELGDSAVYLCASSSTTGRETQYFGPGTRLLVL.